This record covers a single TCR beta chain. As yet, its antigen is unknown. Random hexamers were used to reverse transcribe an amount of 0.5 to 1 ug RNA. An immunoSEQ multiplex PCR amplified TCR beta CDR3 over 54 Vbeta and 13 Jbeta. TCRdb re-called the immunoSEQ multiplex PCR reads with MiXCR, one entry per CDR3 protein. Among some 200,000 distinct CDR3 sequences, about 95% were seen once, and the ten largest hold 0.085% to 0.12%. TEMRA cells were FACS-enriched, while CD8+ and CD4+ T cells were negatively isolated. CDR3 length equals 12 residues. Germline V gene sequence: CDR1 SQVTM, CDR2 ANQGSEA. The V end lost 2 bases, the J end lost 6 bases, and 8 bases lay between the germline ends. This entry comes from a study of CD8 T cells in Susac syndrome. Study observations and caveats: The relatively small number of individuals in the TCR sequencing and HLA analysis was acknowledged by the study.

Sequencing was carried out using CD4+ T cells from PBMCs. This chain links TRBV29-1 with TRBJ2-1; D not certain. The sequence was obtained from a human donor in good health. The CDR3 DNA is TGCAGCGTTGAATGGATCTCCAATGAGCAGTTCTTC. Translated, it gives CSVEWISNEQFF.